This T cell receptor (beta chain) is drawn from a study of metastatic and nonmetastatic thyroid tumors. In the study overall: Blood and tumor or nodule tissue repertoires from malignant and benign thyroid patients were compared. Whole-study results and caveats: Relative to benign nodules, malignant thyroid tumors were reportedly characterized by significantly elevated TCR beta diversity in blood and tumor.

The authors' processing: Variation in CDR3 across clinicopathological groups served as the basis for constructing a distant-metastasis classifier in papillary thyroid cancer. TCRdb re-analyzed the PCR reads through MiXCR. TCRdb, not the authors, supplied the V and J calls. Seen here are roughly 40,000 clones, roughly 16% observed once, and the top ten hold over 3.5%. The table lists this clone with a few counts. Antigen specificity is unknown. Being one base from a much bigger clone, this may be a read error. The same CDR3 can be traced to other DNA sequences in this sample. CDR1 is KGHSH, CDR2 LQKENI, per germline. V gave up 1 base and J gave up 2 bases; unmatched junction bases: 12. The CDR3 runs to 19 residues. All patients were treatment-naive before thyroid surgery.

The origin of this receptor is a female donor with papillary thyroid cancer or a benign thyroid nodule (not recorded which). Some clones in this sample may be carry-over from other donors' samples. The rearrangement links TRBV18 to TRBJ2-1, with TRBD2 matching 9 bases. Sample: blood. The CDR3 spells CASSPLLAGTQTPYNEQFF. CDR3 bases: TGTGCCAGCTCACCACTGCTAGCGGGAACACAGACACCCTACAATGAGCAGTTCTTC.